What follows describes a single T cell receptor beta chain. The data were obtained in a study of technical replicates of blood from a handful of donors. The method was immunoSEQ multiplex PCR; TCRdb's version includes in-frame clones alone and lacks a portion of them. The table lists around 70,000 clones, around 93% of them singletons. CDR1 SGHNT and CDR2 YYREEE come from the germline V gene (reference sequence). CDR3 length: 15 amino acids. V dropped 1 base and J dropped 5 bases, with 12 bases sitting between them. This chain connects TRBV5-4 to TRBJ2-2, with a tentative D call TRBD1 (6 bases). Sample: T cells isolated from PBMCs. The TCR originated in a human donor in good health. In DNA, the CDR3 is TGTGCCAGCAGCTTGCCCAGGGGAGAAACCGGGGAGCTGTTTTTT. Protein: CASSLPRGETGELFF.